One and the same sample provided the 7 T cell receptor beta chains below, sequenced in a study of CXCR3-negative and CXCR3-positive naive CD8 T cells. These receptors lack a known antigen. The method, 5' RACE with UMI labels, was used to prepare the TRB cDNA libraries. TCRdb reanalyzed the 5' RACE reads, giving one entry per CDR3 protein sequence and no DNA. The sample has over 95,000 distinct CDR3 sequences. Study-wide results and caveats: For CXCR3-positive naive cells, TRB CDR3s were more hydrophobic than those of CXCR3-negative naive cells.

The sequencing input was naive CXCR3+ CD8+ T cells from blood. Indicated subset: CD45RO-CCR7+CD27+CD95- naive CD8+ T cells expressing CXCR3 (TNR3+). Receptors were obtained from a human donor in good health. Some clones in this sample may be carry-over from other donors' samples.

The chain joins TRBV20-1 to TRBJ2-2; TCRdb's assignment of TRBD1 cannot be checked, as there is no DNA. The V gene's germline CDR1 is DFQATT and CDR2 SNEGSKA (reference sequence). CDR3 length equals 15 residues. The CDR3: CSARTGTGVTGELFF.

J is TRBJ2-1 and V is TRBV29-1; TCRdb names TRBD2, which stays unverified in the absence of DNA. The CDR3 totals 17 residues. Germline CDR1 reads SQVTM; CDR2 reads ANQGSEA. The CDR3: CSVGPASGRGSYNEQFF.

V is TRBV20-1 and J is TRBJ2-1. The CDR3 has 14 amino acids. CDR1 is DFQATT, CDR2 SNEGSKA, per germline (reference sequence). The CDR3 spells CSAYFRGSYNEQFF.

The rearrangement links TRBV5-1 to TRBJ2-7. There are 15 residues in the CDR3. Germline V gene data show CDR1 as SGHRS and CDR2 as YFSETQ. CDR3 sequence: CASSPAADSSYEQYF.

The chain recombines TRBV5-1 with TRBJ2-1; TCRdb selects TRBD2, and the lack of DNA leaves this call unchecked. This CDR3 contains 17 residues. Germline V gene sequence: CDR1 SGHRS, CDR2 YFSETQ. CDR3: CASSSGLAGKGYNEQFF.

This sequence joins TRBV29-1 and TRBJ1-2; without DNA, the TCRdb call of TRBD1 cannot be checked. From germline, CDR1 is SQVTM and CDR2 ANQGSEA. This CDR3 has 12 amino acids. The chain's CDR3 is CSVEETGDGYTF.

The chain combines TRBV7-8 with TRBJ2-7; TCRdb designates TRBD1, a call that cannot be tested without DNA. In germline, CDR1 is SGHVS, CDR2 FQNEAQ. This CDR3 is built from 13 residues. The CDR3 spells CASSLGSLREQYF.